These 15 T cell receptor beta chains were sequenced from one sample in a study of T cells in Graves' hyperthyroidism and ophthalmopathy. Amplification of TCR beta CDR3 regions was performed using RNA transcripts as template. RT-PCR in the first round (using the HTBI primer set) targeted the TCR CDR3. TCRdb passed the multiplex PCR reads through MiXCR, listing each CDR3 protein once. Among about 200,000 distinct CDR3 sequences listed, 15% to 20% were seen once. The sequenced sample was blood. Source of these receptors: a man over 45 with Graves' hyperthyroidism.

Worth noting for this clonotype: A read error may be the cause here, since a much bigger clone is one base away. This chain links TRBV11-2 with TRBJ2-7, with D possibly being TRBD1 (5 bases). Germline CDR1 and CDR2: SGHAT and FQNNGV. The CDR3 sequence is 13 residues long. The germline V and J ends were trimmed by 5 bases and 6 bases, with 14 bases remaining between them. This chain's CDR3 is CASSRTIRREQYF. The CDR3 DNA reads TGTGCCAGCAGCCGGACAATCCGACGCGAGCAGTACTTC.

The V gene is TRBV2, the J gene TRBJ2-7; 8 nucleotides line up with TRBD1. The V gene's germline CDR1 is SNHLY and CDR2 FYNNEI. The CDR3 is made up of 17 amino acids. With V trimmed by 2 bases and J by 3 bases, 12 bases remained unmatched. The CDR3, as DNA: TGTGCCAGCAGTGAAAGGTCCGGGACAGGTGCGGGCTACGAGCAGTACTTC. Encoded protein: CASSERSGTGAGYEQYF.

Only a few counts were recorded for this clonotype. This chain uses TRBV4-1 with TRBJ2-2; possible D gene TRBD1, 6 bases. The CDR3 has 15 amino acids. The V gene lost 0 bases and the J gene lost 7 bases, with 12 bases spanning the gap. Germline V gene data show CDR1 as MGHRA and CDR2 as YSYEKL. The CDR3, as DNA: TGCGCCAGCAGCCAAGATCCCCTAGGGGGCGGGGAGCTGTTTTTT. It translates to CASSQDPLGGGELFF.

The chain carries TRBV6-1 and TRBJ2-5; possibly TRBD1 for D (5 bases). Trimming shortened V by 7 bases and J by 5 bases, and 17 bases separated the two germline ends. This CDR3 spans 14 amino acids. The germline gives CDR1 MNHNS, CDR2 SASEGT. The CDR3 bases are TGTGCCAGCACAAGCCAGACAGTTGTGGAGACCCAGTACTTC. It yields the protein CASTSQTVVETQYF.

This rearrangement joins TRBV5-5 to TRBJ1-1; D remains unclear. The V gene's germline CDR1 is SGHKS and CDR2 YYEKEE (reference sequence). The CDR3 totals 14 residues. V was pared by 4 bases and J by 6 bases, with 16 bases between. The CDR3 loop is CASSLGQERSEAFF. The CDR3 nucleotides read TGTGCCAGCAGCCTTGGGCAGGAGCGATCTGAAGCTTTCTTT.

In this sample, this clonotype turned up many times. The gene calls are TRBV12-3 or TRBV12-4 and TRBJ2-7; TRBD1 aligns across 9 bases. Unmatched junction bases numbered 15, after V lost 6 bases and J lost 6 bases. The CDR3 covers 16 residues. CDR3 nucleotides: TGTGCCAGCAGCGACGGAACCGGGACAGGGATGGCCGAGCAGTACTTC. Translated: CASSDGTGTGMAEQYF.

This sequence joins TRBV20-1 and TRBJ2-7; the match to TRBD1 covers 7 bases. CDR1 is DFQATT, CDR2 SNEGSKA, per germline (reference sequence). V shed 5 bases, J shed 5 bases, and the junction held 9 bases outside the gene matches. The CDR3 consists of 13 residues. This CDR3 reads CSADRQGQDEQYF. DNA for the CDR3: TGCAGTGCTGACAGACAGGGTCAGGACGAGCAGTACTTC.

This clonotype was detected a few times. This chain connects TRBV7-9 to TRBJ1-3, with D hard to call. Germline CDR1 and CDR2: SEHNR and FQNEAQ (reference sequence). The CDR3 sequence is 14 residues long. Trimming stripped 5 bases from V and 6 bases from J, with 14 bases between. Here the CDR3 reads CASSLTEGQNTIYF. The CDR3 DNA is TGTGCCAGCAGCCTTACAGAGGGTCAAAACACCATATATTTT.

This clonotype showed up many times. This chain joins TRBV27 and TRBJ1-1; 7 bases fit TRBD1. Germline V lookup: CDR1 MNHEY, CDR2 SMNVEV (reference sequence). Trimming at V came to 1 base and at J to 1 base, leaving 3 bases not matched to a gene. The CDR3 covers 15 residues. DNA for the CDR3: TGTGCCAGCAGTTTATGGGACAGACGGAACACTGAAGCTTTCTTT. Translating it yields CASSLWDRRNTEAFF.

This clonotype was seen at least ten times. The chain combines TRBV12-3 or TRBV12-4 with TRBJ2-5; perhaps TRBD2 as D (7 bases). Trimming cost V 6 bases and J 4 bases, with 12 bases left between them. CDR3 length: 13 residues. The CDR3 is CASSQGRVETQYF. The DNA of the CDR3 is TGTGCCAGCAGCCAGGGGAGGGTAGAGACCCAGTACTTC.

The chain is built from TRBV27 and TRBJ2-7, with 9 bases matching TRBD2. CDR1 MNHEY and CDR2 SMNVEV come from the germline V gene (reference sequence). Losses at the gene ends were 2 bases for V and 4 bases for J; bases not matched to a gene: 12. The CDR3 contains 17 residues. The CDR3 DNA reads TGTGCCAGCAGTTTAAGGGCTAGCGGGATAGGGGGGTACGAGCAGTACTTC. It specifies CASSLRASGIGGYEQYF.

This sequence joins TRBV12-3 or TRBV12-4 and TRBJ2-6, with D maybe TRBD1 (6 bases). There are 19 residues in the CDR3. Trimming removed 7 bases from V and 0 bases from J, with 22 bases in between. CDR3 protein: CASIPGTSGWDSGANVLTF. CDR3 bases: TGTGCCAGCATTCCCGGGACATCTGGGTGGGACTCTGGGGCCAACGTCCTGACTTTC.

In this sample, this clonotype turned up many times. The chain has TRBV20-1 and TRBJ1-6; TRBD1 matches at 7 bases. V gave up 0 bases and J gave up 10 bases; unmatched junction bases: 12. The germline V gene encodes CDR1 DFQATT and CDR2 SNEGSKA (reference sequence). The CDR3 extends over 16 amino acids. CDR3 amino acids: CSARDAHQGGLSPLHF. The CDR3 nucleotides read TGCAGTGCTAGAGACGCCCATCAGGGGGGTTTGTCACCCCTCCACTTT.

This clonotype was counted a single time. The rearrangement joins TRBV7-2 to TRBJ1-6; perhaps TRBD1 as D (6 bases). Germline V gene lookup returns CDR1 SGHTA and CDR2 FQGNSA. V dropped 7 bases and J dropped 6 bases, with 16 bases sitting between them. This CDR3 has 15 residues. CDR3 region: CASIPIGGANSPLHF. CDR3 DNA: TGTGCCAGCATCCCCATTGGGGGGGCTAATTCACCCCTCCACTTT.

This clonotype was observed many times. V gene TRBV11-2 combines with J gene TRBJ1-1, with no clear D. The CDR3 has 14 amino acids. The germline gives CDR1 SGHAT, CDR2 FQNNGV. Deletions cut 3 bases from V and 1 base from J, with 9 bases between. The CDR3 protein is CASSFETRNTEAFF. The CDR3 bases are TGTGCCAGCAGCTTCGAGACCAGGAACACTGAAGCTTTCTTT.